The next 29 T cell receptor beta chains were all read from a single sample in a study of CD8+CD57+ T cells in acquired aplastic anemia. Genomic DNA, the template, was used for profiling of the TCR beta VDJ and CDR3. TCRdb processed the reads anew with MiXCR; each CDR3 protein has one entry. The top ten hold around 1.1% of the sample, which has some 220,000 distinct CDR3 sequences, approximately 35% seen once. Material: sorted CD4+, CD8+, or CD8+CD57+ T cells (not recorded which) from PBMCs. Every receptor here comes from a human donor in good health, serving as a control.

Notes on this clonotype: A read error may produce the germline difference seen at one junction end. This chain uses TRBV20-1 with TRBJ2-1; 13 bases are shared with TRBD2. The CDR3 extends over 14 amino acids. CDR1 and CDR2 (germline): DFQATT, SNEGSKA (reference sequence). The CDR3 loop reads CSAKLAGGLDEQSF. CDR3 sequence (DNA): TGCAGTGCAAAACTAGCGGGAGGGTTGGATGAGCAGTCCTTC.

V is TRBV6-5 and J is TRBJ2-3; 7 bases agree with TRBD1. The CDR3 extends over 15 amino acids. Germline V gene data show CDR1 as MNHEY and CDR2 as SVGAGI. V trimming: 3 bases; J trimming: 2 bases; junction bases outside the gene matches: 5. The CDR3 spells CASSYNRGNTDTQYF. The CDR3 DNA reads as TGTGCCAGCAGTTATAACAGGGGAAACACAGATACGCAGTATTTT.

Notes on this clonotype: A much larger clone differs by one base, so this may be a read error. This chain joins TRBV20-1 and TRBJ2-1; 8 bases line up with TRBD2. Germline V gene sequence: CDR1 DFQATT, CDR2 SNEGSKA (reference sequence). V was clipped by 3 bases and J by 12 bases; unmatched bases: 10. This CDR3 region has 13 residues. For the CDR3, the DNA is TGCAGTGCTAGCGGGAGGGCCTCGGCAGGGCAGTTCTTC. Translation: CSASGRASAGQFF.

The chain links TRBV28 to TRBJ1-2; D remains ambiguous. Germline assignment: CDR1 MDHEN and CDR2 SYDVKM. The length of the CDR3 is 13 residues. V dropped 2 bases and J dropped 4 bases, with 8 bases sitting between them. The CDR3 DNA is TGTGCCAGCAGTTTAGGTAAAGGCTATGGCTACACCTTC. As protein: CASSLGKGYGYTF.

The sample holds many counts of this clonotype. The V gene is TRBV9, the J gene TRBJ2-1; 9 nucleotides agree with TRBD1. Germline CDR1 SGDLS, CDR2 YYNGEE. J lost 4 bases, V lost 3 bases, and 11 bases had no gene match. This CDR3 is built from 17 residues. The CDR3 bases are TGTGCCAGCAGCGCCCAAACCGGGACAGGGCGTTACAATGAGCAGTTCTTC. Its translation is CASSAQTGTGRYNEQFF.

CDR3 in amino acids: CASSVVQPGNYGYTF. The CDR3 bases are TGTGCCAGCAGCGTTGTGCAGCCAGGAAACTATGGCTACACCTTC. The J gene is TRBJ1-2, the V gene TRBV9; no reliable D call. V shed 2 bases and J shed 2 bases, with 13 bases lying between them. Looked up from germline, CDR1 is SGDLS and CDR2 is YYNGEE. The CDR3 consists of 15 residues.

This clonotype has at least ten counts. The chain combines TRBV6-1 with TRBJ1-6, with 11 nucleotides matching TRBD1. With V trimmed by 5 bases and J by 14 bases, 8 bases remained unmatched. CDR3 length: 14 residues. The germline V gene encodes CDR1 MNHNS and CDR2 SASEGT. As DNA, the CDR3 is TGTGCCAGCAGTACCGGGACAGGGGGTCTGTCCCTCCACTTT. It codes for CASSTGTGGLSLHF.

The rearrangement links TRBV29-1 to TRBJ1-6; tentative D call: TRBD1 (5 bases). The CDR3 totals 15 residues. In germline, CDR1 is SQVTM, CDR2 ANQGSEA. The germline V and J ends were trimmed by 3 bases and 8 bases, with 17 bases remaining between them. CDR3 loop: CSVDWITGYHSPLHF. The CDR3 DNA follows: TGCAGCGTTGATTGGATTACAGGCTACCATTCACCCCTCCACTTT.

This clonotype showed up many times. The chain employs TRBV2 and TRBJ2-5; D gene unclear. The V gene's germline CDR1 is SNHLY and CDR2 FYNNEI. This CDR3 comprises 12 residues. The germline V and J ends were trimmed by 6 bases and 1 base, with 6 bases remaining between them. The chain's CDR3 is CASRIIQETQYF. In DNA, the CDR3 is TGTGCCAGCAGGATAATCCAAGAGACCCAGTACTTC.

The sample holds a few counts of this clonotype. Here the CDR3 DNA reads TGTGCTAGTGGCCCACGGCGAGGGGCTTTCTTT. Encoded protein: CASGPRRGAFF. The gene calls are TRBV12-5 and TRBJ1-1; D is unresolved. Trimming stripped 6 bases from V and 11 bases from J, with 13 bases between. This CDR3 spans 11 amino acids. Germline values: CDR1 LGHNT, CDR2 FRNRAP.

V gene TRBV5-1 combines with J gene TRBJ2-3; D gene uncertain. The germline CDR1 and CDR2 sequences are SGHRS and YFSETQ. The CDR3 covers 16 residues. Deletions cut 2 bases from V and 3 bases from J, with 16 bases between. The CDR3 is CASSFQAPPGTDTQYF. The CDR3 DNA is TGCGCCAGCAGCTTTCAAGCCCCCCCCGGTACAGATACGCAGTATTTT. Looking up the rest from reference TRBV5-1 and TRBJ2-3 gives the full variable domain: KAGVTQTPRYLIKTRGQQVTLSCSPISGHRSVSWYQQTPGQGLQFLFEYFSETQRNKGNFPGRFSGRQFSNSRSEMNVSTLELGDSALYLCASSFQAPPGTDTQYFGPGTRLTVL.

The genes are TRBV25-1 and TRBJ2-5, with D unclear. This CDR3 has 13 amino acids. Germline CDR1 MGHDK, CDR2 SYGVNS. The CDR3 protein is CARAVGFQETQYF. For the CDR3, the DNA is TGTGCTAGAGCCGTGGGGTTCCAAGAGACCCAGTACTTC.

This clonotype was counted ten times or more. V and J are TRBV2 and TRBJ2-3; 7 nucleotides agree with TRBD1. The CDR3 contains 15 residues. The J segment lost 4 bases and the V segment lost 5 bases, leaving 9 bases of the junction unmatched. CDR1 and CDR2 from the germline V gene are SNHLY and FYNNEI. The CDR3 DNA follows: TGTGCCAGCAGTTTGACAGGGAGCTACCCAGATACGCAGTATTTT. The encoded protein is CASSLTGSYPDTQYF.

The J gene is TRBJ1-4, the V gene TRBV18, with 10 bases that match TRBD1. Germline V gene sequence: CDR1 KGHSH, CDR2 LQKENI. The length of the CDR3 is 14 residues. With 6 bases clipped from V and 7 bases from J, the junction kept 5 bases outside the gene matches. Here the CDR3 reads CASSPGQGSEKLFF. CDR3 bases: TGTGCCAGCTCGCCGGGACAGGGGTCTGAAAAACTGTTTTTT.

J is TRBJ1-6 and V is TRBV24-1; 8 bases align to TRBD1. J lost 5 bases, V lost 4 bases, and 3 bases had no gene match. The CDR3 is 15 residues long. Germline V gene sequence: CDR1 KGHDR, CDR2 SFDVKD. CDR3 sequence (DNA): TGTGCCACCAGTGACCGGACAGGGCATAATTCACCCCTCCACTTT. It specifies CATSDRTGHNSPLHF.

This clonotype occurred a few times. The V and J genes are TRBV7-2 and TRBJ1-1; D is uncertain. Trimming shortened V by 5 bases and J by 0 bases, and 13 bases separated the two germline ends. The CDR3 extends over 15 amino acids. Germline V gene data show CDR1 as SGHTA and CDR2 as FQGNSA. In DNA, the CDR3 is TGTGCCAGCAGCCCCCAAGGGAAAATGAACACTGAAGCTTTCTTT. The encoded protein is CASSPQGKMNTEAFF.

This clonotype was counted many times. V and J are TRBV7-2 and TRBJ1-2; D is ambiguous. The CDR3 is 13 amino acids. Germline CDR1 is SGHTA and CDR2 is FQGNSA. The V end was cut by 5 bases, the J end by 0 bases, with 7 bases between. The CDR3: CASSTSPNYGYTF. The CDR3 nucleotides are TGTGCCAGCAGCACCAGCCCTAACTATGGCTACACCTTC.

This chain uses TRBV29-1 with TRBJ1-1; D gene ambiguous. Germline V lookup: CDR1 SQVTM, CDR2 ANQGSEA. The CDR3 runs to 13 residues. V was pared by 4 bases and J by 4 bases, with 13 bases between. The CDR3 sequence: CSVGVAPGTEAFF. The DNA of the CDR3 is TGCAGCGTTGGTGTCGCACCGGGCACTGAAGCTTTCTTT.

The rearrangement joins TRBV13 to TRBJ1-1; unclear D gene. CDR3 length: 13 residues. V was shortened by 0 bases and J by 11 bases, with 13 bases between the two germline ends. Per the germline V gene, CDR1 is PRHDT and CDR2 is FYEKMQ (reference sequence). This CDR3 is CASSLGESFRAFF. The DNA for the CDR3 is TGTGCCAGCAGCTTAGGCGAGAGTTTTCGGGCTTTCTTT.

The chain links TRBV6-1 to TRBJ1-2; possibly TRBD1 for D (5 bases). The CDR3 sequence is 15 residues long. Germline loops: CDR1 MNHNS, CDR2 SASEGT. Trimming removed 5 bases from V and 3 bases from J, with 16 bases in between. The CDR3 protein is CASSPGTTRYYGYTF. The CDR3 DNA is TGTGCCAGCAGTCCAGGGACGACTCGATACTATGGCTACACCTTC.

In this sample, this clonotype turned up a few times. The V call is TRBV6-1, the J call TRBJ2-3; 7 bases are shared with TRBD2. The J segment lost 1 base and the V segment lost 6 bases, leaving 7 bases of the junction unmatched. Germline CDR1 reads MNHNS; CDR2 reads SASEGT. The CDR3 is made up of 15 amino acids. The CDR3 nucleotides are TGTGCCAGCAGCTCTCGCCGGGGGGGCACAGATACGCAGTATTTT. It yields the protein CASSSRRGGTDTQYF.

The chain couples TRBV15 to TRBJ2-1; TRBD2 agrees at 9 bases. The CDR3 is made up of 16 amino acids. Germline values: CDR1 LNHNV, CDR2 YYDKDF (reference sequence). V trimming: 1 base; J trimming: 5 bases; junction bases outside the gene matches: 6. The CDR3 sequence: CATSRARAGGHNEQFF. DNA for the CDR3: TGTGCCACCAGCAGAGCCCGAGCGGGGGGCCACAATGAGCAGTTCTTC.

The V call is TRBV7-9, the J call TRBJ2-2; D ambiguous. This CDR3 region has 15 residues. V was pared by 5 bases and J by 6 bases, with 16 bases between. Germline-derived CDR1 and CDR2 are SEHNR and FQNEAQ (reference sequence). As DNA, the CDR3 is TGTGCCAGCAGCCCCCTTGAAGGGATTGCCGGGGAGCTGTTTTTT. Protein product: CASSPLEGIAGELFF.

This clonotype has at least ten counts. This chain connects TRBV9 to TRBJ1-1; TRBD1 matches at 8 bases. The CDR3 runs to 15 residues. CDR1 and CDR2 (germline): SGDLS, YYNGEE. V was pared by 3 bases and J by 3 bases, with 7 bases of the junction left unmatched. The CDR3 nucleotides read TGTGCCAGCAGCGCAAGGACAGGGAGAGACACTGAAGCTTTCTTT. It translates to CASSARTGRDTEAFF.

This sequence joins TRBV29-1 and TRBJ1-2; D gene unclear. The CDR3 spans 13 residues. CDR1 and CDR2 (germline): SQVTM, ANQGSEA. Between the trimmed V and J ends, which lost 4 bases and 0 bases, there was a span of 9 bases. The DNA for the CDR3 is TGCAGCGTTGGCGGCGGACCTAACTATGGCTACACCTTC. Translating gives CSVGGGPNYGYTF.

This clonotype was detected many times. The chain joins TRBV12-3 or TRBV12-4 to TRBJ2-7, with 10 bases fitting TRBD2. After removal of 5 bases from V and 2 bases from J, the junction contained 3 bases not matched to a gene. The CDR3 is 14 amino acids. The CDR3 DNA follows: TGTGCCAGCAGTCCCCTAGCGGGAGCCTACGAGCAGTACTTC. Its translation: CASSPLAGAYEQYF.

This clonotype was detected ten times or more. The chain joins TRBV19 to TRBJ1-5; D unclear. Trimming removed 3 bases at V and 2 bases at J, with 11 bases between. CDR3 size: 15 residues. Germline V CDR1 and CDR2: LNHDA, SQIVND (reference sequence). Here the CDR3 DNA reads TGTGCCAGTAGTATCTCATCTTTCGGCAATCAGCCCCAGCATTTT. This encodes CASSISSFGNQPQHF. Drawing the rest from reference TRBV19 and TRBJ1-5, the complete variable domain is DGGITQSPKYLFRKEGQNVTLSCEQNLNHDAMYWYRQDPGQGLRLIYYSQIVNDFQKGDIAEGYSVSREKKESFPLTVTSAQKNPTAFYLCASSISSFGNQPQHFGDGTRLSIL.

For this clonotype: One base away lies a much larger clone, so this may be a sequencing read error. This chain joins TRBV5-1 and TRBJ2-1; D is unresolved. From germline, CDR1 is SGHRS and CDR2 YFSETQ. This CDR3 region has 13 residues. The ends were cut back, 1 base at V and 13 bases at J, with 15 bases in the middle. The CDR3 loop reads CASSLPLVQTQFF. CDR3 nucleotide sequence: TGCGCCAGCAGCTTGCCCCTCGTACAGACCCAGTTCTTC.

V gene TRBV7-9 combines with J gene TRBJ2-3, with TRBD1 identical over 9 bases. Losses at the gene ends were 4 bases for V and 8 bases for J; bases not matched to a gene: 7. The germline gives CDR1 SEHNR, CDR2 FQNEAQ (reference sequence). The length of the CDR3 is 14 residues. For the CDR3, the DNA is TGTGCCAGCAGCTCCGGGACAGGGAAGGGTACGCAGTATTTT. Translation: CASSSGTGKGTQYF.